Sequencing of this T cell receptor (beta chain) was carried out in a study of blood T cell repertoires in COVID-19. The table lists this clone with a count of one. This table comes from immunoSEQ multiplex PCR, and its TCRdb copy is limited to in-frame clones, with some not included. The data show about 110,000 clones, with over 75% seen just once and 6.5% to 8% held by the top ten. The CDR3 is 15 residues long. Germline CDR1 and CDR2: ENHRY and SYGVKD. The trim removed 6 bases at V and 3 bases at J, leaving 4 bases unmatched. The chain employs TRBV10-3 and TRBJ2-3, with 12 nucleotides matching TRBD2. Sequences were obtained from peripheral blood. This receptor was taken from a woman in her forties or fifties with acute or convalescent COVID-19. This CDR3 reads CAISTSGGPTDTQYF. CDR3 in DNA: TGTGCCATCAGCACTAGCGGGGGGCCAACAGATACGCAGTATTTT.